The 21 T cell receptor beta chains below come from one sample, sequenced in a study of cytomegalovirus exposure and HLA in healthy donors. Primers included in the PCR were 60 Vbeta and 13 Jbeta primers. TCRdb keeps only in-frame clones here, not all; method: immunoSEQ multiplex PCR. This table holds about 63,000 clones, 73% found once. The sample comprised PBMCs. Receptor source: a man between 50 and 59 years old in good health and CMV-seronegative.

J is TRBJ2-3 and V is TRBV12-5; the match to TRBD2 covers 8 bases. The germline CDR1 and CDR2 sequences are LGHNT and FRNRAP. With V trimmed by 1 base and J by 3 bases, 3 bases remained unmatched. This CDR3 is 15 amino acids long. CDR3 nucleotides: TGTGCTAGTGGTTTGGGGGGACTAGGGACAGATACGCAGTATTTT. Its protein product is CASGLGGLGTDTQYF.

The DNA for the CDR3 is TGTGCCTGGAGCGAGCTTACTAGCGGCAATGTCCCCTACGAGCAGTACTTC. Translating it yields CAWSELTSGNVPYEQYF. J is TRBJ2-7 and V is TRBV30, with 8 bases aligning to TRBD2. This CDR3 contains 17 residues. CDR1 is GTSNPN, CDR2 SVGIG, per germline (reference sequence). With V trimmed by 3 bases and J by 2 bases, 15 bases remained unmatched.

The rearrangement joins TRBV19 to TRBJ2-7; tentative D call: TRBD1 (6 bases). Germline assignment: CDR1 LNHDA and CDR2 SQIVND (reference sequence). The CDR3 runs to 14 residues. V lost 4 bases and J 2 bases, leaving 12 bases between the germline ends. CDR3 sequence reads: CASSRQVPAYEQYF. In nucleotides, the CDR3 is TGTGCCAGTAGTAGACAGGTCCCAGCCTACGAGCAGTACTTC.

J is TRBJ2-3 and V is TRBV14; 11 bases agree with TRBD2. Trimming at V came to 4 bases and at J to 6 bases, leaving 9 bases not matched to a gene. This CDR3 spans 16 amino acids. Germline assignment: CDR1 SGHDN and CDR2 FVKESK. The CDR3 region has the DNA TGTGCCAGCAGCCGGAACCGACTAGCGGGGACGGATACGCAGTATTTT. Protein sequence: CASSRNRLAGTDTQYF.

This clone was detected only a few times. The sample contains more than one DNA sequence encoding this CDR3. V gene TRBV30 combines with J gene TRBJ1-1; D is undetermined. The germline V gene has CDR1 GTSNPN and CDR2 SVGIG (reference sequence). The CDR3 spans 13 residues. The ends were cut back, 0 bases at V and 1 base at J, with 6 bases in the middle. CDR3 sequence reads: CAWSVLPNTEAFF. DNA for the CDR3: TGTGCCTGGAGTGTACTCCCGAACACTGAAGCTTTCTTT.

The chain employs TRBV14 and TRBJ1-6; 8 bases are shared with TRBD1. With 1 base clipped from V and 7 bases from J, the junction kept 3 bases outside the gene matches. This CDR3 is 15 amino acids long. Looked up from germline, CDR1 is SGHDN and CDR2 is FVKESK. The CDR3 DNA is TGTGCCAGCAGCCAAGGGACAGGGAGGAATTCACCCCTCCACTTT. This translates into CASSQGTGRNSPLHF. Full variable domain (missing parts from reference TRBV14 and TRBJ1-6): EAGVTQFPSHSVIEKGQTVTLRCDPISGHDNLYWYRRVMGKEIKFLLHFVKESKQDESGMPNNRFLAERTGGTYSTLKVQPAELEDSGVYFCASSQGTGRNSPLHFGNGTRLTVT.

The chain recombines TRBV9 with TRBJ1-3, with D tentatively TRBD1 (6 bases). The germline gives CDR1 SGDLS, CDR2 YYNGEE. Between the trimmed V and J ends, which lost 8 bases and 0 bases, there was a span of 18 bases. The CDR3 has 16 amino acids. CDR3 in DNA: TGTGCCAGAGACAGGTTACGTCAGTTCTCTGGAAACACCATATATTTT. This sequence encodes CARDRLRQFSGNTIYF. Complete variable domain (other parts from reference TRBV9 and TRBJ1-3): DSGVTQTPKHLITATGQRVTLRCSPRSGDLSVYWYQQSLDQGLQFLIQYYNGEERAKGNILERFSAQQFPDLHSELNLSSLELGDSALYFCARDRLRQFSGNTIYFGEGSWLTVV.

This clone showed up just a few times. The chain has TRBV7-6 and TRBJ1-3; perhaps TRBD1 as D (6 bases). Germline CDR1 is SGHVS and CDR2 is FNYEAQ. The CDR3 runs to 14 residues. Trimming removed 6 bases at V and 7 bases at J, with 16 bases between. As DNA, the CDR3 is TGTGCCAGCAGTATCAGGGGCGCAACGAACACCATATATTTT. It encodes CASSIRGATNTIYF.

The chain recombines TRBV19 with TRBJ1-5; perhaps TRBD1 as D (5 bases). The CDR3 consists of 17 residues. Germline CDR1 LNHDA, CDR2 SQIVND (reference sequence). Trimming pared 6 bases from V and 12 bases from J, leaving 30 bases between. As DNA, the CDR3 is TGTGCCAGTAGCCTCGACAGTTTCTCTACCTTGTCGGGGGTCCAGCATTTT. Residues: CASSLDSFSTLSGVQHF.

The genes are TRBV2 and TRBJ1-5; D is possibly TRBD1 (6 bases). This CDR3 contains 14 residues. Germline CDR1 and CDR2: SNHLY and FYNNEI. V lost 6 bases, J lost 3 bases, and 12 bases lay in between. This CDR3 reads CASSLDSFNQPQHF. CDR3 nucleotides: TGTGCCAGCAGCCTGGACAGCTTCAATCAGCCCCAGCATTTT.

The chain has TRBV12-5 and TRBJ1-2; TRBD1 agrees at 11 bases. J gave up 7 bases and V 1 base, and 8 bases lay outside the gene matches. The length of the CDR3 is 16 residues. From germline, CDR1 is LGHNT and CDR2 FRNRAP. CDR3 nucleotides: TGTGCTAGTGGTTTGGCGGGACAGGGGGTTTATGCTGGCTACACCTTC. Amino acid sequence: CASGLAGQGVYAGYTF.

The V gene is TRBV9, the J gene TRBJ1-4; unclear D gene. The CDR3 has 15 amino acids. From germline, CDR1 is SGDLS and CDR2 YYNGEE. Trimming left V 1 base short and J 5 bases short, with 12 bases between. The CDR3 nucleotides are TGTGCCAGCAGCGTACGGGAGAGACCAAATGAAAAACTGTTTTTT. Translation gives CASSVRERPNEKLFF.

The J gene is TRBJ1-5, the V gene TRBV10-3; D possibly corresponds to TRBD1 (6 bases). Germline CDR1 is ENHRY and CDR2 is SYGVKD. CDR3 length: 13 residues. With 4 bases removed from V and 7 bases from J, the gap between germline ends came to 11 bases. CDR3: CAISVRGGQPQHF. The CDR3 coding sequence is TGTGCCATCAGTGTAAGGGGGGGCCAGCCCCAGCATTTT.

This clone was observed a few times. The rearrangement uses TRBV7-8 and TRBJ2-3; maybe TRBD1 (6 bases). This CDR3 comprises 16 residues. Looked up from germline, CDR1 is SGHVS and CDR2 is FQNEAQ. The V gene lost 4 bases and the J gene lost 5 bases, with 19 bases spanning the gap. CDR3 nucleotide sequence: TGTGCCAGCAGCTCCAACGCAGGGGCGAGCGTAGATACGCAGTATTTT. It yields the protein CASSSNAGASVDTQYF.

CDR3 sequence (DNA): TGTGCCAGCAGCTCCGGACAGGGAGGGGAGCTGTTTTTT. This gives the protein CASSSGQGGELFF. This chain uses TRBV11-3 with TRBJ2-2; TRBD1 matches at 8 bases. V gave up 4 bases and J gave up 8 bases; unmatched junction bases: 3. The CDR3 has 13 residues. Germline lookup yields CDR1 SGHNT and CDR2 YENEEA.

This clone was seen only a few times. The chain couples TRBV4-3 to TRBJ2-5; the D is unclear. Trimming stripped 0 bases from V and 4 bases from J, with 9 bases between. Per the germline V gene, CDR1 is LGHNA and CDR2 is YSLEER. This CDR3 spans 14 amino acids. CDR3 in amino acids: CASSQDPSVETQYF. CDR3 DNA: TGCGCCAGCAGCCAAGATCCGTCCGTAGAGACCCAGTACTTC.

V gene TRBV27 combines with J gene TRBJ2-5, with D possibly TRBD1 on 5 matching bases. Germline CDR1 and CDR2: MNHEY and SMNVEV (reference sequence). The CDR3 spans 15 residues. V lost 5 bases and J lost 1, with 14 bases in between. The CDR3 region has the DNA TGTGCCAGCAGTCGCTCCAGGGCCTTCCAAGAGACCCAGTACTTC. Its protein product is CASSRSRAFQETQYF.

This clone came up once. The J gene is TRBJ1-1, the V gene TRBV5-4, with 8 positions matching TRBD1. CDR1 and CDR2 from the germline V gene are SGHNT and YYREEE (reference sequence). The CDR3 length is 15 residues. The junction had 1 base not matched to a gene; V was cut back by 0 bases and J by 0 bases. CDR3 DNA: TGTGCCAGCAGCTTGGCACAGGGGGTGAACACTGAAGCTTTCTTT. Its translation is CASSLAQGVNTEAFF. Full variable domain (outside the CDR3, taken from reference TRBV5-4 and TRBJ1-1): ETGVTQSPTHLIKTRGQQVTLRCSSQSGHNTVSWYQQALGQGPQFIFQYYREEENGRGNFPPRFSGLQFPNYSSELNVNALELDDSALYLCASSLAQGVNTEAFFGQGTRLTVV.

This clone is a singleton in its sample. The rearrangement uses TRBV6-1 and TRBJ2-1; TRBD2 aligns across 12 bases. After removal of 3 bases from V and 8 bases from J, the junction contained 5 bases not matched to a gene. Per the germline V gene, CDR1 is MNHNS and CDR2 is SASEGT. The CDR3 is 15 residues long. CDR3 nucleotide sequence: TGTGCCAGCAGTGACAGACTAGCGGGGGCCGATGAGCAGTTCTTC. It encodes CASSDRLAGADEQFF.

This sequence joins TRBV14 and TRBJ2-7; no firm D call. The CDR3 sequence is 14 residues long. V lost 0 bases and J lost 2, with 8 bases in between. From germline, CDR1 is SGHDN and CDR2 FVKESK. Here the CDR3 DNA reads TGTGCCAGCAGCCAAGATGCCACTACCTACGAGCAGTACTTC. This sequence encodes CASSQDATTYEQYF.

This clone occurred a few times. V and J are TRBV15 and TRBJ1-6, with 7 bases lining up with TRBD1. The J segment lost 7 bases and the V segment lost 6 bases, leaving 6 bases of the junction unmatched. Germline V gives CDR1 LNHNV, CDR2 YYDKDF (reference sequence). The CDR3 contains 14 residues. The DNA of the CDR3 is TGTGCCACCAGGACGGGACAGTCAAATTCACCCCTCCACTTT. Its protein is CATRTGQSNSPLHF.